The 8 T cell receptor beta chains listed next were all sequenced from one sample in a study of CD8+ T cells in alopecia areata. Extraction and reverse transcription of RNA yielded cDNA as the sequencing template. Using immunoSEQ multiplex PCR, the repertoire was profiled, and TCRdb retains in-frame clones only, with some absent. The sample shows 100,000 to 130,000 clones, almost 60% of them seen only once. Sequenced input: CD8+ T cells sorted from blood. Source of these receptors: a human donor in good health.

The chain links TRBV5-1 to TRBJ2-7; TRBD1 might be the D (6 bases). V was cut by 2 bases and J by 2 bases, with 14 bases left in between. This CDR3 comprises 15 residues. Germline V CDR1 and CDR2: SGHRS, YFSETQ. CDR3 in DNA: TGCGCCAGCAGCTTTGCGGACAGTCGGGCCTACGAGCAGTACTTC. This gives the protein CASSFADSRAYEQYF.

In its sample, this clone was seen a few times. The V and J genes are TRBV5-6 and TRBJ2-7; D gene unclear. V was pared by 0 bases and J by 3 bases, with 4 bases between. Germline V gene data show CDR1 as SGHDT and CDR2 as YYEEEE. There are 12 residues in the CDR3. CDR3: CASSLESYEQYF. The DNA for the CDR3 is TGTGCCAGCAGCTTGGAGAGCTACGAGCAGTACTTC.

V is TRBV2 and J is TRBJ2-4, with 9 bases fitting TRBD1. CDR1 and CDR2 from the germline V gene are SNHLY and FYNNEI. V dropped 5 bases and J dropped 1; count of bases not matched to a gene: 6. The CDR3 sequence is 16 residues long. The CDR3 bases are TGTGCCAGCAGTACCACAGGGGGCTGGGCCAAAAACATTCAGTACTTC. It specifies CASSTTGGWAKNIQYF.

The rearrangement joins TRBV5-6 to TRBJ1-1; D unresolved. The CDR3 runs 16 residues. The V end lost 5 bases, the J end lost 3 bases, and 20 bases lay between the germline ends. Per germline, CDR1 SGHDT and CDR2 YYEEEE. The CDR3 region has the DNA TGTGCCAGCAGTACTCCATCCCTCCCCCGGGACACTGAAGCTTTCTTT. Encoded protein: CASSTPSLPRDTEAFF.

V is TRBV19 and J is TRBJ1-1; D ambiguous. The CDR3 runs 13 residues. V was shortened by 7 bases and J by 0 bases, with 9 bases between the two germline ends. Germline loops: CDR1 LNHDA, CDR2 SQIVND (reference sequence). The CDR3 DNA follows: TGTGCCAGTAAATTAGCTCTGAACACTGAAGCTTTCTTT. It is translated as CASKLALNTEAFF.

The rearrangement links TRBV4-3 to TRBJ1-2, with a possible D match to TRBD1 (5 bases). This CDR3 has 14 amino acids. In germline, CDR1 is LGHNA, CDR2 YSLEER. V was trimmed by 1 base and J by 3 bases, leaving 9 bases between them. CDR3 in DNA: TGCGCCAGCAGCCAAGGACGGGGGGACTATGGCTACACCTTC. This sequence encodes CASSQGRGDYGYTF.

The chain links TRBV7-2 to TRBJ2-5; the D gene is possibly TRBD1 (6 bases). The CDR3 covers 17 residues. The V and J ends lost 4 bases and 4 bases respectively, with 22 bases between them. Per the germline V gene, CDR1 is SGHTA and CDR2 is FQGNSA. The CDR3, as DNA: TGTGCCAGCAGCTCAGGGGCCTTCCTCGGGATTGGAGAGACCCAGTACTTC. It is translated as CASSSGAFLGIGETQYF.

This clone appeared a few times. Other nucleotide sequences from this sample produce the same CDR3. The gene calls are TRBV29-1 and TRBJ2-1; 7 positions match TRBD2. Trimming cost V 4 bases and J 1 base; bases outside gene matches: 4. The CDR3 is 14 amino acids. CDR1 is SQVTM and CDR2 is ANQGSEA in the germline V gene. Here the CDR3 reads CSVVGGVSYNEQFF. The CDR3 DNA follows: TGCAGCGTTGTGGGGGGGGTGTCCTACAATGAGCAGTTCTTC.